This TCR beta chain was sequenced for a study of technical replicates of blood from several donors. Method: immunoSEQ multiplex PCR; TCRdb's copy keeps in-frame clones and lacks some. The data contain about 100,000 clones, just under 95% of them singletons. The table lists this clone with a few counts. The CDR3 consists of 14 residues. J lost 3 bases, V lost 3 bases, and 2 bases had no gene match. CDR1 and CDR2 from the germline V gene are LNHDA and SQIVND (reference sequence). This clonotype was sampled from a human donor in good health. The gene calls are TRBV19 and TRBJ2-7; 10 bases match TRBD1. Source material: T cells isolated from PBMCs. Written as DNA, the CDR3 is TGTGCCAGTAGTATTGGACAGGGGGTCTACGAGCAGTACTTC. Translation: CASSIGQGVYEQYF.